A selection of T cell receptor beta chains follows, all from one sample in a study of blood T cell repertoires in COVID-19. Sequencing was performed with immunoSEQ multiplex PCR; in TCRdb, only in-frame clones are kept and a portion is missing. The repertoire includes around 67,000 clones, 65% to 85% of them detected once, and around 5% sits in the top ten. Input material: peripheral blood. Every receptor here comes from a man aged 45-65 years with active COVID-19. Both conserved end residues are part of each CDR3. Fields, in order: D gene, CDR3 length, J gene, clone size, V gene, CDR3 protein, CDR3 DNA. The D gene is left open where the match is weak. Part of the rows lack a size; the others show once, few, many or a class for expanded clones.

D: TRBD1; length: 17; J: TRBJ1-2; size: once; V: TRBV5-1; CDR3: CASSPAGQGGTNYGYTF; DNA: TGCGCCAGCAGCCCGGCAGGACAGGGTGGGACTAACTATGGCTACACCTTC
D: TRBD1; length: 13; J: TRBJ2-4; size: NA; V: TRBV9; CDR3: CASSVAGQDIQYF; DNA: TGTGCCAGCAGCGTAGCGGGACAGGACATTCAGTACTTC
D: TRBD2; length: 16; J: TRBJ2-7; size: NA; V: TRBV5-1; CDR3: CASSLDLGGGSYEQYF; DNA: TGCGCCAGCAGCTTGGACCTCGGGGGGGGCTCCTACGAGCAGTACTTC
D: TRBD2; length: 14; J: TRBJ2-7; size: once; V: TRBV27; CDR3: CASRKLAASYEQYF; DNA: TGTGCCAGCAGGAAACTAGCGGCCTCCTACGAGCAGTACTTC
D: TRBD2; length: 16; J: TRBJ2-2; size: NA; V: TRBV5-1; CDR3: CASSQSLAGDTGELFF; DNA: TGCGCCAGCAGCCAATCACTAGCGGGAGACACCGGGGAGCTGTTTTTT
D: TRBD1; length: 15; J: TRBJ1-5; size: NA; V: TRBV6-2/TRBV6-3; CDR3: CASSYRGTEDQPQHF; DNA: TGTGCCAGCAGTTACCGCGGGACAGAGGATCAGCCCCAGCATTTT
D: NA; length: 13; J: TRBJ2-1; size: NA; V: TRBV19; CDR3: CASSIAQGYEQFF; DNA: TGTGCCAGTAGTATAGCTCAGGGTTATGAGCAGTTCTTC
D: TRBD1; length: 13; J: TRBJ1-1; size: NA; V: TRBV29-1; CDR3: CSVEDRGLTEAFF; DNA: TGCAGCGTTGAAGACAGGGGGCTTACTGAAGCTTTCTTT
D: NA; length: 11; J: TRBJ2-1; size: NA; V: TRBV5-8; CDR3: CASSLIQEQFF; DNA: TGTGCCAGCAGCTTGATTCAAGAGCAGTTCTTC
D: TRBD2; length: 15; J: TRBJ2-3; size: NA; V: TRBV3-1/TRBV3-2; CDR3: CASSPRLARTDTQYF; DNA: TGTGCCAGCAGCCCTCGACTAGCGCGCACAGATACGCAGTATTTT
D: TRBD2; length: 14; J: TRBJ2-7; size: NA; V: TRBV7-6; CDR3: CASSLVPGGYEQYF; DNA: TGTGCCAGCAGCTTAGTGCCGGGGGGCTACGAGCAGTACTTC
D: NA; length: 14; J: TRBJ1-2; size: NA; V: TRBV13; CDR3: CASSLNVLNYGYTF; DNA: TGTGCCAGCAGCCTCAACGTTCTAAACTATGGCTACACCTTC
D: TRBD1; length: 13; J: TRBJ1-1; size: NA; V: TRBV6-5; CDR3: CASSSTGGTEAFF; DNA: TGTGCCAGCAGTTCGACAGGGGGCACTGAAGCTTTCTTT
D: NA; length: 15; J: TRBJ2-3; size: NA; V: TRBV5-4; CDR3: CASSLVGGMGDTQYF; DNA: TGTGCCAGCAGCTTGGTGGGGGGAATGGGAGATACGCAGTATTTT
D: NA; length: 15; J: TRBJ1-1; size: NA; V: TRBV3-1/TRBV3-2; CDR3: CASTSSPGENTEAFF; DNA: TGTGCCAGCACCTCCTCTCCGGGAGAGAACACTGAAGCTTTCTTT
D: TRBD2; length: 18; J: TRBJ2-2; size: NA; V: TRBV24-1; CDR3: CATSGGPSGSVGTGELFF; DNA: TGTGCCACCAGTGGGGGCCCTAGCGGGAGCGTCGGCACCGGGGAGCTGTTTTTT
D: NA; length: 19; J: TRBJ2-2; size: few; V: TRBV4-1; CDR3: CASSLVSIYGPANTGELFF; DNA: TGCGCCAGCAGCCTGGTTTCAATCTATGGGCCTGCGAACACCGGGGAGCTGTTTTTT
D: TRBD2; length: 15; J: TRBJ2-1; size: NA; V: TRBV7-9; CDR3: CASSLLAGGDNEQFF; DNA: TGTGCCAGCAGCTTACTAGCGGGGGGTGACAATGAGCAGTTCTTC
D: NA; length: 14; J: TRBJ1-1; size: NA; V: TRBV15; CDR3: CATSRGRGGTEAFF; DNA: TGTGCCACCAGCAGGGGCCGGGGGGGCACTGAAGCTTTCTTT
D: NA; length: 16; J: TRBJ2-2; size: NA; V: TRBV18; CDR3: CASSPVARSDTGELFF; DNA: TGTGCCAGCTCACCAGTCGCTCGGTCTGACACCGGGGAGCTGTTTTTT
D: NA; length: 13; J: TRBJ1-1; size: NA; V: TRBV10-3; CDR3: CAISELEGAEAFF; DNA: TGTGCCATCAGTGAGTTAGAGGGGGCTGAAGCTTTCTTT
D: TRBD1; length: 16; J: TRBJ1-6; size: once; V: TRBV5-1; CDR3: CASSFGPAGGNSPLHF; DNA: TGCGCCAGCAGCTTCGGCCCGGCAGGGGGAAATTCACCCCTCCACTTT
D: TRBD2; length: 16; J: TRBJ2-5; size: NA; V: TRBV6-5; CDR3: CASSYSAGGVEETQYF; DNA: TGTGCCAGCAGTTACTCGGCGGGGGGGGTCGAGGAGACCCAGTACTTC
D: TRBD2; length: 16; J: TRBJ2-1; size: NA; V: TRBV4-1; CDR3: CASSPIGRVSYNEQFF; DNA: TGCGCCAGCAGCCCCATCGGGAGGGTTTCCTACAATGAGCAGTTCTTC
D: TRBD1; length: 14; J: TRBJ1-2; size: once; V: TRBV5-5; CDR3: CASSPTTGRYGYTF; DNA: TGTGCCAGCAGCCCTACGACAGGGCGCTATGGCTACACCTTC
D: TRBD2; length: 19; J: TRBJ2-3; size: once; V: TRBV6-1; CDR3: CASSEGAPGLAGFEDTQYF; DNA: TGTGCCAGCAGTGAAGGGGCCCCGGGACTAGCGGGATTTGAGGATACGCAGTATTTT
D: NA; length: 16; J: TRBJ2-2; size: NA; V: TRBV7-2; CDR3: CASSLGGGSNTGELFF; DNA: TGTGCCAGCAGCTTAGGTGGGGGCTCGAACACCGGGGAGCTGTTTTTT
D: NA; length: 14; J: TRBJ1-1; size: NA; V: TRBV27; CDR3: CASTPSGSGAEAFF; DNA: TGTGCCAGCACCCCTTCAGGGTCAGGGGCTGAAGCTTTCTTT
D: TRBD1; length: 16; J: TRBJ1-5; size: few; V: TRBV5-5; CDR3: CASSLGDRGGYQPQHF; DNA: TGTGCCAGCAGCTTGGGGGACAGGGGAGGGTATCAGCCCCAGCATTTT
D: NA; length: 12; J: TRBJ2-3; size: NA; V: TRBV6-5; CDR3: CASSVIGDTQYF; DNA: TGTGCCAGCAGCGTTATCGGGGATACGCAGTATTTT
D: NA; length: 14; J: TRBJ1-3; size: NA; V: TRBV15; CDR3: CATGGERSGNTIYF; DNA: TGTGCCACCGGAGGTGAACGCTCTGGAAACACCATATATTTT
D: NA; length: 16; J: TRBJ2-3; size: medium-sized; V: TRBV4-1; CDR3: CASSQGWGDPTDTQYF; DNA: TGCGCCAGCAGCCAAGGTTGGGGGGACCCCACAGATACGCAGTATTTT
D: NA; length: 14; J: TRBJ1-1; size: NA; V: TRBV6-4; CDR3: CASRPEERHTEAFF; DNA: TGTGCCAGCCGCCCGGAGGAGCGGCACACTGAAGCTTTCTTT
D: NA; length: 14; J: TRBJ2-6; size: once; V: TRBV7-9; CDR3: CASSFMSGANVLTF; DNA: TGTGCCAGCAGCTTCATGTCTGGGGCCAACGTCCTGACTTTC
D: TRBD2; length: 14; J: TRBJ2-1; size: NA; V: TRBV11-2; CDR3: CASSFGLASNEQFF; DNA: TGTGCCAGCAGCTTCGGACTAGCCAGCAATGAGCAGTTCTTC
D: NA; length: 15; J: TRBJ2-3; size: NA; V: TRBV9; CDR3: CASSVGGYATDTQYF; DNA: TGTGCCAGCAGCGTAGGGGGCTATGCCACAGATACGCAGTATTTT
D: TRBD1; length: 15; J: TRBJ2-3; size: few; V: TRBV18; CDR3: CASSPRDRYTDTQYF; DNA: TGTGCCAGCTCACCACGGGACAGATACACAGATACGCAGTATTTT
D: TRBD1; length: 13; J: TRBJ2-1; size: NA; V: TRBV24-1; CDR3: CATRTTGGNEQFF; DNA: TGTGCCACCCGCACCACAGGGGGCAATGAGCAGTTCTTC
D: NA; length: 13; J: TRBJ1-1; size: NA; V: TRBV19; CDR3: CASEGQPNTEAFF; DNA: TGTGCCAGCGAAGGACAGCCGAACACTGAAGCTTTCTTT
D: TRBD1; length: 10; J: TRBJ2-5; size: NA; V: TRBV5-8; CDR3: CAILQGPPDF; DNA: TGTGCCATCTTACAGGGGCCGCCGGACTTC
D: TRBD2; length: 14; J: TRBJ2-1; size: NA; V: TRBV7-2; CDR3: CASSRTSGRDLEFF; DNA: TGTGCCAGCAGTCGGACTAGCGGGAGAGACCTCGAGTTCTTC
D: TRBD1; length: 15; J: TRBJ2-1; size: NA; V: TRBV5-8; CDR3: CASSSGTGKFNEQFF; DNA: TGTGCCAGCAGCTCCGGGACAGGGAAGTTCAATGAGCAGTTCTTC
D: NA; length: 14; J: TRBJ2-5; size: NA; V: TRBV2; CDR3: CASRRQEIQETQYF; DNA: TGTGCCAGCAGGCGACAGGAAATCCAAGAGACCCAGTACTTC
D: TRBD1; length: 15; J: TRBJ1-3; size: NA; V: TRBV7-2; CDR3: CASSSDRGLGNTIYF; DNA: TGTGCCAGCAGCTCGGACAGGGGGCTTGGAAACACCATATATTTT
D: NA; length: 10; J: TRBJ1-2; size: few; V: TRBV6-1; CDR3: CASSERYYTF; DNA: TGTGCCAGCAGTGAGAGGTACTACACCTTC
D: TRBD1; length: 14; J: TRBJ1-4; size: few; V: TRBV13; CDR3: CASSAGRGAEKLFF; DNA: TGTGCCAGCAGCGCTGGCAGGGGGGCTGAAAAACTGTTTTTT
D: TRBD2; length: 15; J: TRBJ2-1; size: NA; V: TRBV11-2; CDR3: CASSRTSGYYNEQFF; DNA: TGTGCCAGCAGCCGTACTAGCGGATACTACAATGAGCAGTTCTTC
D: NA; length: 17; J: TRBJ1-2; size: NA; V: TRBV7-2; CDR3: CASSLGRQQGTGWGYTF; DNA: TGTGCCAGCAGCTTAGGAAGGCAGCAGGGGACGGGGTGGGGCTACACCTTC
D: NA; length: 16; J: TRBJ2-5; size: NA; V: TRBV2; CDR3: CASSEGQAGAIETQYF; DNA: TGTGCCAGCAGTGAAGGACAGGCCGGTGCAATCGAGACCCAGTACTTC